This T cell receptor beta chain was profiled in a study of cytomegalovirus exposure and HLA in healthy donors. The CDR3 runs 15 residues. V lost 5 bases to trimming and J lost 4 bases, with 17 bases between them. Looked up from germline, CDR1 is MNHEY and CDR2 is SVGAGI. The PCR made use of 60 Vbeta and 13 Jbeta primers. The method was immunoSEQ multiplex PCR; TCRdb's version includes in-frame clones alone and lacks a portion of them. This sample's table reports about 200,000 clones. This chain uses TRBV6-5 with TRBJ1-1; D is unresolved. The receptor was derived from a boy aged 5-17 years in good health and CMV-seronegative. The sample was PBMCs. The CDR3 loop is CASSTLGSVGTEAFF. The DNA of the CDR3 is TGTGCCAGCAGTACTTTAGGGAGTGTGGGCACTGAAGCTTTCTTT.